A single sample gave rise to the 26 T cell receptor beta chains below, sequenced in a study of T cell responses to AZD1222 COVID-19 vaccine. Data came from immunoSEQ multiplex PCR; TCRdb stores just in-frame clones and leaves some out. The sample gives more than 90,000 clones, approximately 90% of which show up once; under 1.5% is in the top ten. The sequencing used peripheral blood, collected on day 0 of AZD1222 vaccination. Receptor source: an adult in good health.

The chain has TRBV5-1 and TRBJ2-7; D gene ambiguous. Germline V lookup: CDR1 SGHRS, CDR2 YFSETQ. This CDR3 has 15 residues. Between the trimmed V and J ends, which lost 0 bases and 2 bases, there was a span of 12 bases. CDR3 in amino acids: CASSLDSAKTYEQYF. As DNA, the CDR3 is TGCGCCAGCAGCTTGGACTCCGCCAAAACCTACGAGCAGTACTTC. The variable domain in full, completed from reference TRBV5-1 and TRBJ2-7, reads KAGVTQTPRYLIKTRGQQVTLSCSPISGHRSVSWYQQTPGQGLQFLFEYFSETQRNKGNFPGRFSGRQFSNSRSEMNVSTLELGDSALYLCASSLDSAKTYEQYFGPGTRLTVT.

J is TRBJ2-1 and V is TRBV18; weak D call: TRBD1 (6 bases). Trimming took off 1 base at V and 5 bases at J, with 15 bases between the two ends. The CDR3 covers 16 residues. Germline V gene lookup returns CDR1 KGHSH and CDR2 LQKENI. The CDR3 reads CASSPQGTQSNNEQFF. In DNA form, the CDR3 reads TGTGCCAGCTCACCACAAGGGACACAATCTAACAATGAGCAGTTCTTC. Filled out from reference TRBV18 and TRBJ2-1, the complete variable domain reads NAGVMQNPRHLVRRRGQEARLRCSPMKGHSHVYWYRQLPEEGLKFMVYLQKENIIDESGMPKERFSAEFPKEGPSILRIQQVVRGDSAAYFCASSPQGTQSNNEQFFGPGTRLTVL.

The rearrangement links TRBV6-6 to TRBJ1-4, with a possible D match to TRBD1 (5 bases). In germline, CDR1 is MNHNY, CDR2 SVGAGI (reference sequence). The V end lost 5 bases, the J end lost 0 bases, and 25 bases lay between the germline ends. The CDR3 length is 20 residues. The CDR3: CASSPRDGITHTATNEKLFF. The CDR3 DNA follows: TGTGCCAGCAGTCCTCGGGACGGAATAACACACACTGCAACTAATGAAAAACTGTTTTTT.

The chain carries TRBV2 and TRBJ1-2, with TRBD1 as a possible D gene (5 bases). Trimming took off 1 base at V and 2 bases at J, with 5 bases between the two ends. CDR1 and CDR2 (germline): SNHLY, FYNNEI. This CDR3 is 13 amino acids long. The CDR3 is CASSEGQNYGYTF. CDR3 bases: TGTGCCAGCAGTGAAGGACAGAACTATGGCTACACCTTC. The full variable domain, completed using reference TRBV2 and TRBJ1-2, is EPEVTQTPSHQVTQMGQEVILRCVPISNHLYFYWYRQILGQKVEFLVSFYNNEISEKSEIFDDQFSVERPDGSNFTLKIRSTKLEDSAMYFCASSEGQNYGYTFGSGTRLTVV.

The rearrangement links TRBV19 to TRBJ1-6; 10 nucleotides line up with TRBD1. The trim removed 4 bases at V and 7 bases at J, leaving 7 bases unmatched. The CDR3 is 16 residues long. Per the germline V gene, CDR1 is LNHDA and CDR2 is SQIVND (reference sequence). The CDR3 protein is CASSRDRGLENSPLHF. CDR3 nucleotides: TGTGCCAGTAGTAGAGACAGGGGGCTGGAAAATTCACCCCTCCACTTT.

This clone showed up just once. The V gene is TRBV7-9, the J gene TRBJ2-5, with a tentative D call TRBD2 (6 bases). The CDR3 spans 14 residues. CDR1 is SEHNR and CDR2 is FQNEAQ in the germline V gene (reference sequence). Trimming removed 5 bases at V and 5 bases at J, with 15 bases between. CDR3 coding DNA: TGTGCCAGCAGCCCCCGGGGGAACGGCGAGACCCAGTACTTC. Amino acids: CASSPRGNGETQYF.

The rearrangement joins TRBV2 to TRBJ1-5, with D tentatively TRBD1 (5 bases). V shed 5 bases and J shed 5 bases, with 7 bases lying between them. The length of the CDR3 is 12 residues. Germline CDR1 reads SNHLY; CDR2 reads FYNNEI. As DNA, the CDR3 is TGTGCCAGCAGTCAGGGATATCAGCCCCAGCATTTT. It encodes CASSQGYQPQHF. The variable domain in full, with the rest retrieved from reference TRBV2 and TRBJ1-5, is EPEVTQTPSHQVTQMGQEVILRCVPISNHLYFYWYRQILGQKVEFLVSFYNNEISEKSEIFDDQFSVERPDGSNFTLKIRSTKLEDSAMYFCASSQGYQPQHFGDGTRLSIL.

The genes are TRBV15 and TRBJ2-1, with D unclear. Per the germline V gene, CDR1 is LNHNV and CDR2 is YYDKDF (reference sequence). Trimming took off 0 bases at V and 7 bases at J, with 16 bases between the two ends. The CDR3 loop spans 16 amino acids. The DNA of the CDR3 is TGTGCCACCAGCAGAGACCCGGGCGCATCTCGGAATGAGCAGTTCTTC. Residues: CATSRDPGASRNEQFF.

In regard to this clone: This sample includes further DNA sequences coding for the same CDR3. This chain connects TRBV18 to TRBJ2-7, with unresolved D. The V gene lost 0 bases and the J gene lost 1 base, with 4 bases spanning the gap. Germline CDR1 and CDR2: KGHSH and LQKENI. CDR3 length: 13 amino acids. CDR3 nucleotides: TGTGCCAGCTCACCACCCGAGTCCTACGAGCAGTACTTC. Its translation is CASSPPESYEQYF.

This clone was seen only once. Here the CDR3 reads CASSLVTGGQPQHF. The CDR3 coding sequence is TGTGCCAGCAGCTTAGTGACGGGCGGTCAGCCCCAGCATTTT. This chain links TRBV7-2 with TRBJ1-5; D unclear. The V gene's germline CDR1 is SGHTA and CDR2 FQGNSA. This CDR3 is built from 14 residues. Trimming pared 1 base from V and 6 bases from J, leaving 10 bases between.

This chain uses TRBV29-1 with TRBJ2-1; 8 nucleotides line up with TRBD2. The germline gives CDR1 SQVTM, CDR2 ANQGSEA. The CDR3 is 15 amino acids. After removal of 7 bases from V and 8 bases from J, the junction contained 16 bases not matched to a gene. The CDR3 sequence is CSAESGTSNNHEQFF. CDR3 in DNA: TGCAGCGCAGAATCCGGGACTAGTAATAATCATGAGCAGTTCTTC.

The chain couples TRBV6-5 to TRBJ1-1, with D possibly matching TRBD1 (5 bases). CDR1 is MNHEY and CDR2 is SVGAGI in the germline V gene. CDR3 length: 16 amino acids. V dropped 2 bases and J dropped 1 base, with 14 bases sitting between them. The CDR3 DNA reads TGTGCCAGCAGTTACCGGCCCCCGACAGAGAACACTGAAGCTTTCTTT. As protein: CASSYRPPTENTEAFF.

The V gene is TRBV2, the J gene TRBJ2-7; 8 positions match TRBD1. The CDR3 spans 15 residues. Germline-derived CDR1 and CDR2 are SNHLY and FYNNEI. The J segment lost 4 bases and the V segment lost 1 base, leaving 6 bases of the junction unmatched. CDR3 DNA sequence: TGTGCCAGCAGTGAAGGCCAGGGGGCATTGTACGAGCAGTACTTC. Translation gives CASSEGQGALYEQYF.

This chain joins TRBV6-2 or TRBV6-3 and TRBJ2-6; no firm D call. This CDR3 comprises 16 residues. V shed 5 bases and J shed 0 bases, with 11 bases lying between them. Germline-derived CDR1 and CDR2 are MNHEY and SVGEGT. The chain's CDR3 is CASSKRAFSGANVLTF. DNA of the CDR3: TGTGCCAGCAGTAAAAGGGCCTTCTCTGGGGCCAACGTCCTGACTTTC.

The chain joins TRBV5-1 to TRBJ1-4; 7 bases match TRBD1. From germline, CDR1 is SGHRS and CDR2 YFSETQ. V shed 4 bases, J shed 7 bases, and the junction held 7 bases outside the gene matches. The CDR3 runs to 14 residues. This CDR3 reads CASSGQGVGEKLFF. CDR3 bases: TGCGCCAGCAGCGGGCAGGGGGTCGGTGAAAAACTGTTTTTT.

The genes are TRBV3-1 (or the pseudogene TRBV3-2) and TRBJ2-5; possible D gene TRBD1, 6 bases. V lost 5 bases and J lost 4, with 8 bases in between. The CDR3 has 12 amino acids. Per the germline V gene, CDR1 is LGHDT and CDR2 is YNNKEL (reference sequence). DNA of the CDR3: TGTGCCAGCAGCATGGACAGAGAGACCCAGTACTTC. Translating gives CASSMDRETQYF.

This sequence joins TRBV6-5 and TRBJ1-3; no clear D. This CDR3 has 11 amino acids. Germline V CDR1 and CDR2: MNHEY, SVGAGI. V lost 11 bases and J 0 bases, leaving 5 bases between the germline ends. DNA for the CDR3: TGTGCCTGCTACTCTGGAAACACCATATATTTT. Amino acid sequence: CACYSGNTIYF.

This chain joins TRBV4-2 and TRBJ1-1, with 8 bases that match TRBD1. Trimming at V came to 6 bases and at J to 0 bases, leaving 9 bases not matched to a gene. CDR1 and CDR2 from the germline V gene are LGHNA and YNFKEQ. This CDR3 has 16 amino acids. The CDR3 region is CASSLQGQGVNTEAFF. Here the CDR3 DNA reads TGTGCCAGCAGTCTTCAAGGACAGGGAGTGAACACTGAAGCTTTCTTT.

The J gene is TRBJ1-1, the V gene TRBV5-1, with D unresolved. The CDR3 runs 14 residues. Germline-derived CDR1 and CDR2 are SGHRS and YFSETQ. V dropped 3 bases and J dropped 0 bases, with 9 bases sitting between them. The CDR3 loop is CASSYRAMNTEAFF. The CDR3 DNA sequence: TGCGCCAGCAGCTATAGAGCGATGAACACTGAAGCTTTCTTT. Full variable domain (missing parts from reference TRBV5-1 and TRBJ1-1): KAGVTQTPRYLIKTRGQQVTLSCSPISGHRSVSWYQQTPGQGLQFLFEYFSETQRNKGNFPGRFSGRQFSNSRSEMNVSTLELGDSALYLCASSYRAMNTEAFFGQGTRLTVV.

V usage is TRBV11-2 and J usage is TRBJ2-7; possible D gene TRBD1, 5 bases. There are 13 residues in the CDR3. The germline V gene has CDR1 SGHAT and CDR2 FQNNGV. Trimming left V 6 bases short and J 3 bases short, with 12 bases between. CDR3 protein: CASSSSGLYEQYF. The CDR3 DNA is TGTGCCAGCAGTTCTTCAGGGCTCTACGAGCAGTACTTC.

V and J are TRBV5-1 and TRBJ1-4, with D possibly TRBD1 on 5 matching bases. Germline V gene sequence: CDR1 SGHRS, CDR2 YFSETQ. This CDR3 region has 17 residues. Deletions cut 3 bases from V and 2 bases from J, with 17 bases between. CDR3 sequence: CASSSGILGATNEKLFF. CDR3 nucleotide sequence: TGCGCCAGCAGCTCCGGGATCCTTGGGGCCACTAATGAAAAACTGTTTTTT.

The chain uses TRBV11-2 and TRBJ2-7; 7 bases are shared with TRBD1. Germline V gene lookup returns CDR1 SGHAT and CDR2 FQNNGV. After removal of 7 bases from V and 0 bases from J, the junction contained 12 bases not matched to a gene. The CDR3 extends over 16 amino acids. The CDR3 here is CASTHPRDRLSYEQYF. The CDR3, as DNA: TGTGCCAGCACCCACCCCCGGGACAGACTCTCCTACGAGCAGTACTTC. Based on the CDR3 plus reference TRBV11-2 and TRBJ2-7, the full variable domain is EAGVAQSPRYKIIEKRQSVAFWCNPISGHATLYWYQQILGQGPKLLIQFQNNGVVDDSQLPKDRFSAERLKGVDSTLKIQPAKLEDSAVYLCASTHPRDRLSYEQYFGPGTRLTVT.

The chain uses TRBV3-1 (or the pseudogene TRBV3-2) and TRBJ1-2; D remains ambiguous. Germline-derived CDR1 and CDR2 are LGHDT and YNNKEL (reference sequence). The CDR3 totals 14 residues. The ends were cut back, 0 bases at V and 4 bases at J, with 9 bases in the middle. Written as DNA, the CDR3 is TGTGCCAGCAGCCAAGACTTCACAGCCTATGGCTACACCTTC. It translates to CASSQDFTAYGYTF.

This clone appeared a single time. The chain is built from TRBV7-2 and TRBJ2-7; a weak D match, TRBD1 (6 bases). Germline values: CDR1 SGHTA, CDR2 FQGNSA. The CDR3 covers 17 residues. V shed 4 bases and J shed 0 bases, with 19 bases lying between them. In DNA form, the CDR3 reads TGTGCCAGCAGCTCAGATAGACAGGACCCATACTCCTACGAGCAGTACTTC. It is translated as CASSSDRQDPYSYEQYF. Variable domain in full (rest from reference TRBV7-2 and TRBJ2-7): GAGVSQSPSNKVTEKGKDVELRCDPISGHTALYWYRQSLGQGLEFLIYFQGNSAPDKSGLPSDRFSAERTGGSVSTLTIQRTQQEDSAVYLCASSSDRQDPYSYEQYFGPGTRLTVT.

This sequence joins TRBV5-4 and TRBJ1-1; D is possibly TRBD1 (6 bases). From germline, CDR1 is SGHNT and CDR2 YYREEE (reference sequence). V lost 0 bases and J lost 2, with 11 bases in between. This CDR3 spans 15 amino acids. The CDR3 DNA sequence: TGTGCCAGCAGCTTGGCCACACAGGGAAACACTGAAGCTTTCTTT. This encodes CASSLATQGNTEAFF.

V and J are TRBV11-2 and TRBJ2-6, with unresolved D. V lost 3 bases, J lost 1 base, and 4 bases lay in between. Germline values: CDR1 SGHAT, CDR2 FQNNGV. This CDR3 is built from 14 residues. Here the CDR3 DNA reads TGTGCCAGCAGCTTGGGATCTGGGGCCAACGTCCTGACTTTC. It encodes CASSLGSGANVLTF.